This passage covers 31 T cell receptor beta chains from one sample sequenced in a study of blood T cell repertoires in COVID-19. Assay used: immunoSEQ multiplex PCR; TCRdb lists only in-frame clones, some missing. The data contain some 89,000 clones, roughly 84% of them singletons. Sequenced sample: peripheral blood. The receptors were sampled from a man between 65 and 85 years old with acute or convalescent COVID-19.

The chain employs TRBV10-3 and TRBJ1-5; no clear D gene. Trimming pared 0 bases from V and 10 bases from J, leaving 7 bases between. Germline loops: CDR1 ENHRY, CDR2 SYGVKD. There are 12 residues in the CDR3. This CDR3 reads CAISESRQPQHF. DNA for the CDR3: TGTGCCATCAGTGAGTCCAGGCAACCCCAGCATTTT.

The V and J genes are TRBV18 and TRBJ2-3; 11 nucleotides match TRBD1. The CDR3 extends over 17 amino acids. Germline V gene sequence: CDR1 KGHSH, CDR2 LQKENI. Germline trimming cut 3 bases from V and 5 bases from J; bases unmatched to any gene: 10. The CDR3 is CASSPPGQGATGDTQYF. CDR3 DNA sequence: TGTGCCAGCTCACCGCCCGGACAGGGGGCGACTGGAGATACGCAGTATTTT. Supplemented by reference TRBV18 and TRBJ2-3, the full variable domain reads NAGVMQNPRHLVRRRGQEARLRCSPMKGHSHVYWYRQLPEEGLKFMVYLQKENIIDESGMPKERFSAEFPKEGPSILRIQQVVRGDSAAYFCASSPPGQGATGDTQYFGPGTRLTVL.

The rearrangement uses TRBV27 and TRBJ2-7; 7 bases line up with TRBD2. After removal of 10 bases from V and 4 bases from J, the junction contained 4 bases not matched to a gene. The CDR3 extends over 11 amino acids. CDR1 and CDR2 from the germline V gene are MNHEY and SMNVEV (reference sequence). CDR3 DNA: TGTGCCACCCTGCGGGGGTACGAGCAGTACTTC. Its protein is CATLRGYEQYF.

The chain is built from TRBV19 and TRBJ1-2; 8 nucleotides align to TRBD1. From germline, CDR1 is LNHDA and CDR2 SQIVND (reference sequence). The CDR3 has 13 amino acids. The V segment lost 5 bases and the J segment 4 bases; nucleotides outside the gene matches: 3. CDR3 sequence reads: CASSPGGGYGYTF. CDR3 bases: TGTGCCAGTAGTCCAGGGGGCGGCTATGGCTACACCTTC.

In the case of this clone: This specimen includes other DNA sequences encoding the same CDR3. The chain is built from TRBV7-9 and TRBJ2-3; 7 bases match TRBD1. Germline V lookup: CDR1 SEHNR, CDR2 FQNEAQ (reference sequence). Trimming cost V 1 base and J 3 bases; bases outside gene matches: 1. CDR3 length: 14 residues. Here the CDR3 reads CASSLEGATDTQYF. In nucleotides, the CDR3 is TGTGCCAGCAGCTTAGAGGGGGCAACAGATACGCAGTATTTT.

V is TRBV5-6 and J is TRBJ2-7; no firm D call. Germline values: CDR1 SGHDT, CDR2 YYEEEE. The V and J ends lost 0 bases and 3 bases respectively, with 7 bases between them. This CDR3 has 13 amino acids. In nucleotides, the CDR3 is TGTGCCAGCAGCTTGGCACAGCACTACGAGCAGTACTTC. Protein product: CASSLAQHYEQYF.

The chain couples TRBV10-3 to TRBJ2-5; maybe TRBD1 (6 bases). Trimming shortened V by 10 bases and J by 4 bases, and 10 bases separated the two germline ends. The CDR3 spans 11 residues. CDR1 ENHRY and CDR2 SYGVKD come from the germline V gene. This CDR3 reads CATLDRETQYF. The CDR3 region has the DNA TGTGCCACCTTGGACAGAGAGACCCAGTACTTC.

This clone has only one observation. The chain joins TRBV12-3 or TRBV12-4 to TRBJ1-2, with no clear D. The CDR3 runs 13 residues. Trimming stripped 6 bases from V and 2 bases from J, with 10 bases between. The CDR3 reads CASSLRKNYGYTF. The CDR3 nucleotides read TGTGCCAGCAGCCTTAGAAAAAACTATGGCTACACCTTC.

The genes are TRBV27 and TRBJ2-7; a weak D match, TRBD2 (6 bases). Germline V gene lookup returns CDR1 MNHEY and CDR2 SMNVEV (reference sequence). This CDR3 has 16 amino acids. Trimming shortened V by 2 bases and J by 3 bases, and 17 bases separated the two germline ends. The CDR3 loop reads CASSLTSGTGGYEQYF. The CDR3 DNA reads TGTGCCAGCAGTTTAACCTCCGGGACTGGAGGCTACGAGCAGTACTTC.

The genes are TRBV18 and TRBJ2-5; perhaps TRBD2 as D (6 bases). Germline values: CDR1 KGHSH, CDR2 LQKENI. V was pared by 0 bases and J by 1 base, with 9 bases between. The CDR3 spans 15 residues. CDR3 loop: CASSPPEGTQETQYF. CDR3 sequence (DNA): TGTGCCAGCTCACCACCGGAGGGAACCCAAGAGACCCAGTACTTC.

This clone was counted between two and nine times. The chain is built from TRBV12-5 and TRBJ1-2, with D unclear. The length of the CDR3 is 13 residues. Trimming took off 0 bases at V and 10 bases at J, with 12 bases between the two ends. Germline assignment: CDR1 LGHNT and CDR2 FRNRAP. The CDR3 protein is CASGLVLAGPYTF. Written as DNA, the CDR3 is TGTGCTAGTGGTTTGGTACTCGCGGGTCCCTACACCTTC. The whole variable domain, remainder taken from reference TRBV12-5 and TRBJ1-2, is DARVTQTPRHKVTEMGQEVTMRCQPILGHNTVFWYRQTMMQGLELLAYFRNRAPLDDSGMPKDRFSAEMPDATLATLKIQPSEPRDSAVYFCASGLVLAGPYTFGSGTRLTVV.

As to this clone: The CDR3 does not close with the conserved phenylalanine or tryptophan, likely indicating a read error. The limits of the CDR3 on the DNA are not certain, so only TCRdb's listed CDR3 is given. CDR3 amino acids: CATRQRGV. The chain combines TRBV15 with TRBJ1-4. Counting both end residues, the CDR3 totals 8 amino acids. Germline V gives CDR1 LNHNV, CDR2 YYDKDF (reference sequence).

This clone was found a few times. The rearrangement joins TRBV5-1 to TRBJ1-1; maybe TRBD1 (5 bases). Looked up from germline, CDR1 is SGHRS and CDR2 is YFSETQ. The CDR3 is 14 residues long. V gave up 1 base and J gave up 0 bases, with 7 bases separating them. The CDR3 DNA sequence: TGCGCCAGCAGCTTGCACAGGATGAACACTGAAGCTTTCTTT. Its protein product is CASSLHRMNTEAFF.

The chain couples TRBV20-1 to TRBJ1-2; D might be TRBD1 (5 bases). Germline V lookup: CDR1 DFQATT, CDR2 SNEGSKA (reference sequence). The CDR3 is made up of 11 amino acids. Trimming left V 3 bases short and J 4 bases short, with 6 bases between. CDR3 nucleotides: TGCAGTGCTAGCGACAGCTATGGCTACACCTTC. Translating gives CSASDSYGYTF.

The CDR3: CASSLEPTGEQFF. The CDR3 DNA reads as TGTGCCAGCTCACTCGAACCGACAGGGGAGCAGTTCTTC. The chain carries TRBV18 and TRBJ2-1; 7 nucleotides line up with TRBD1. This CDR3 is 13 amino acids long. Germline CDR1 and CDR2: KGHSH and LQKENI. V was clipped by 4 bases and J by 10 bases; unmatched bases: 7.

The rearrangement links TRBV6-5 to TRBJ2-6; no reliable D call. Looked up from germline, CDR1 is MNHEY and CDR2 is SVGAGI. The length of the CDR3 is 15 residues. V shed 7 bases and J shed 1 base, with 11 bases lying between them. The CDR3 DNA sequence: TGTGCCAGCAAAGCATATGAATCTGGGGCCAACGTCCTGACTTTC. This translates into CASKAYESGANVLTF.

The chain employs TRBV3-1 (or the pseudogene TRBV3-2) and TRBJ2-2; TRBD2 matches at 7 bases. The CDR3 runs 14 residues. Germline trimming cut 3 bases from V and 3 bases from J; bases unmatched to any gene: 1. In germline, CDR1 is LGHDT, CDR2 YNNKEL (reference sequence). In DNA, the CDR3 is TGTGCCAGCAGCCAGGGGGGGGACACCGGGGAGCTGTTTTTT. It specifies CASSQGGDTGELFF.

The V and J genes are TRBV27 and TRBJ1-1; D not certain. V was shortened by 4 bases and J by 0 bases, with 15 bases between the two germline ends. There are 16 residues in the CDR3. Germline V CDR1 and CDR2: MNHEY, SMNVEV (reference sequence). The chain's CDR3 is CASSSPGKSMNTEAFF. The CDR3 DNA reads TGTGCCAGCAGTTCCCCCGGGAAGAGTATGAACACTGAAGCTTTCTTT.

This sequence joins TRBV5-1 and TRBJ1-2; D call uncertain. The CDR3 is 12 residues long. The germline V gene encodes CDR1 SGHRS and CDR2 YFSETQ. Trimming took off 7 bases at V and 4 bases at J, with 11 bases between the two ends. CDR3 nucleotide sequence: TGCGCCAGCTCGCCGGGTTTCTATGGCTACACCTTC. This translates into CASSPGFYGYTF.

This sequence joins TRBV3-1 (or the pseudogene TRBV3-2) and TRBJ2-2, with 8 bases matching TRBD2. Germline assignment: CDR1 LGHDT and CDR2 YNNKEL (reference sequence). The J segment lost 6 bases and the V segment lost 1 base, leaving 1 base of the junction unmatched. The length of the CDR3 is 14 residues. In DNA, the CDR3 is TGTGCCAGCAGCCAAGTTAGCGGGGCCGGGGAGCTGTTTTTT. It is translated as CASSQVSGAGELFF.

In DNA form, the CDR3 reads TGCGCCAGCAGCGTTAGCGGGGGGCCGGGGAATGAGCAGTTCTTC. It yields the protein CASSVSGGPGNEQFF. The chain uses TRBV5-1 and TRBJ2-1, with TRBD2 matching over 10 bases. The CDR3 length is 15 residues. Trimming took 4 bases from V and 7 from J; bases not matched to a gene: 8. The V gene's germline CDR1 is SGHRS and CDR2 YFSETQ.

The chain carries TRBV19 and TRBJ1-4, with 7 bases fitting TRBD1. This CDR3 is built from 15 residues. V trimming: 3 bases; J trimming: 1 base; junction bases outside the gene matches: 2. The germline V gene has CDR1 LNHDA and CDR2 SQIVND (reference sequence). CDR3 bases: TGTGCCAGTAGTATGACAGGGCTAACTAATGAAAAACTGTTTTTT. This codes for CASSMTGLTNEKLFF.

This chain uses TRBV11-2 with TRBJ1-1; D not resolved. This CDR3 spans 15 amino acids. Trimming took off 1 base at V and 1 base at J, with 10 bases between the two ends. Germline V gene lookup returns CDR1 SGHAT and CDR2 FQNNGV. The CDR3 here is CASSLVAGWNTEAFF. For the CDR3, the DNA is TGTGCCAGCAGCTTAGTAGCGGGGTGGAACACTGAAGCTTTCTTT.

The CDR3 region has the DNA TGCGCCAGCAGCTTATTTCCTAACACCGGGGAGCTGTTTTTT. This gives the protein CASSLFPNTGELFF. V gene TRBV5-1 combines with J gene TRBJ2-2, with D hard to call. CDR3 size: 14 residues. Germline V gene sequence: CDR1 SGHRS, CDR2 YFSETQ. V lost 2 bases to trimming and J lost 2 bases, with 7 bases between them.

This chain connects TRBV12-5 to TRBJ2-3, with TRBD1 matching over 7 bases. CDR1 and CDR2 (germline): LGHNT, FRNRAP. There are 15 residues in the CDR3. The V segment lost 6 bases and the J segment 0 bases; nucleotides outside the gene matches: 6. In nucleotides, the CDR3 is TGTGCTAGTGGGAGGGACAGAACTAGCACAGATACGCAGTATTTT. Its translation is CASGRDRTSTDTQYF.

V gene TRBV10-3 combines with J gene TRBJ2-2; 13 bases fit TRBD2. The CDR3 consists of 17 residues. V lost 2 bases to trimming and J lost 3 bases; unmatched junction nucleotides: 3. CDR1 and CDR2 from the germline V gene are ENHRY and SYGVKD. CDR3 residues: CAISEPTSGGHTGELFF. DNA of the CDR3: TGTGCCATCAGTGAGCCGACTAGCGGGGGGCACACCGGGGAGCTGTTTTTT.

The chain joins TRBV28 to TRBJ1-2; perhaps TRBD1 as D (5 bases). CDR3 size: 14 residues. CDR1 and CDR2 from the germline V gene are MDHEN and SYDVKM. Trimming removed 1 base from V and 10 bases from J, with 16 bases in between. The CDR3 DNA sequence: TGTGCCAGCAGTTTATCGCGGGGCCAAAATATCTACACCTTC. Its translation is CASSLSRGQNIYTF.

CDR3: CASRGPVNTEAFF. CDR3 in DNA: TGCGCCAGCAGGGGGCCGGTGAACACTGAAGCTTTCTTT. The chain joins TRBV10-2 to TRBJ1-1; possible D gene TRBD1, 5 bases. This CDR3 is built from 13 residues. V dropped 6 bases and J dropped 0 bases, with 8 bases sitting between them. Per germline, CDR1 WSHSY and CDR2 SAAADI.

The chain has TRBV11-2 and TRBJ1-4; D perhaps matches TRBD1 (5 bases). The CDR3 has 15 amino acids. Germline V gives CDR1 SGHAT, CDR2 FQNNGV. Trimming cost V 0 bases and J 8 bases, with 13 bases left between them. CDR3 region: CASSLESGADEKLFF. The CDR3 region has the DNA TGTGCCAGCAGCTTAGAAAGCGGGGCGGACGAAAAACTGTTTTTT.

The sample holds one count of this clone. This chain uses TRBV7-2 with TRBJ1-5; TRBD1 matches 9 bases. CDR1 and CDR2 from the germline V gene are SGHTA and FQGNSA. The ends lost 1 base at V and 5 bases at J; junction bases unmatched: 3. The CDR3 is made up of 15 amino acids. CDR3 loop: CASSLDGQGYQPQHF. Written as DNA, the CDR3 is TGTGCCAGCAGCTTAGACGGACAGGGGTATCAGCCCCAGCATTTT.

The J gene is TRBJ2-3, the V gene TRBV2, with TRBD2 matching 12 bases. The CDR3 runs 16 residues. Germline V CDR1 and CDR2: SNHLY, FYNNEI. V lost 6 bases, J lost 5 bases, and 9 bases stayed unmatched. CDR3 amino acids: CASSKRSSGGGDTQYF. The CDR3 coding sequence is TGTGCCAGCAGCAAACGGTCTAGCGGGGGGGGAGATACGCAGTATTTT.